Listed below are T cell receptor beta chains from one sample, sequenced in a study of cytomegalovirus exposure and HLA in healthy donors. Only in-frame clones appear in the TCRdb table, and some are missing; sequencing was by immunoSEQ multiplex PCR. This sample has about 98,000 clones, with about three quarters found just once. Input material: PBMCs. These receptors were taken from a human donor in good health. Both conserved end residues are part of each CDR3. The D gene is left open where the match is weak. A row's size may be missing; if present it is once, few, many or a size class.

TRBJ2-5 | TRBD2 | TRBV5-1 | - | CASRSTGGAGGTQYF | TGCGCCAGCAGATCGACGGGGGGGGCCGGAGGGACCCAGTACTTC
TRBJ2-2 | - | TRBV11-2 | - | CASSLKTPTGELFF | TGTGCCAGCAGCTTAAAAACCCCGACAGGGGAGCTGTTTTTT
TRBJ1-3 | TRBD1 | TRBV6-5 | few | CASSYEGANSGNTIYF | TGTGCCAGCAGTTACGAGGGGGCAAACTCTGGAAACACCATATATTTT
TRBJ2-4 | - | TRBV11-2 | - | CASSIYPRGPIAKNIQYF | TGTGCCAGCAGCATCTACCCGAGAGGCCCTATCGCCAAAAACATTCAGTACTTC
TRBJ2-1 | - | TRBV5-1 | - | CASSLGTGDYNEQFF | TGCGCCAGCAGCTTGGGGACTGGGGATTACAATGAGCAGTTCTTC
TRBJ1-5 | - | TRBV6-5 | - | CASSRTIRGNQPQHF | TGTGCCAGCAGTCGGACAATCCGGGGCAATCAGCCCCAGCATTTT
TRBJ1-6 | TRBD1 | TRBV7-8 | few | CASSLEGQLNSPLHF | TGTGCCAGCAGCTTAGAGGGACAGTTAAATTCACCCCTCCACTTT
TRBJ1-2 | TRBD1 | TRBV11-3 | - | CATVDRGVLYGYTF | TGTGCCACCGTCGACAGGGGGGTTCTCTATGGCTACACCTTC
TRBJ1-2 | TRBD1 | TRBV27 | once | CASSGGQGANAPYGYTF | TGTGCCAGCAGTGGGGGACAGGGGGCCAATGCCCCCTATGGCTACACCTTC
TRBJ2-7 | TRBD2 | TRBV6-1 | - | CASSAAAAGVSYEQYF | TGTGCCAGCAGTGCAGCAGCGGCGGGGGTATCCTACGAGCAGTACTTC
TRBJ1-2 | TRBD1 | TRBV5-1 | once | CASSLADRGSYGYTF | TGCGCCAGCAGCTTGGCGGACAGGGGATCCTATGGCTACACCTTC
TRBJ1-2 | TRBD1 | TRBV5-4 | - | CASSSPPGGEGANYGYTF | TGTGCCAGCAGCAGTCCCCCAGGGGGAGAGGGAGCTAACTATGGCTACACCTTC
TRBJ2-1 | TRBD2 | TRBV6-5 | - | CASSRGGTSVNEQFF | TGTGCCAGCAGTCGGGGCGGGACTAGCGTCAATGAGCAGTTCTTC
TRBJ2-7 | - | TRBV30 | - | CAWSRDISYEQYF | TGTGCCTGGAGTCGGGACATCTCCTACGAGCAGTACTTC